Sequencing of this TCR beta chain was carried out in a study of blood T cell repertoires in COVID-19. Per the authors' pipeline: Estimation of nucleated cell counts was performed using reference gene primer amplification. Only in-frame clones appear in the TCRdb table, and some are missing; sequencing was by immunoSEQ multiplex PCR. That table is the source of V, J and clone size, and D and trimming were worked out from the DNA. This sample yields 30,000 to 45,000 clones, of which over 75% are seen a single time; about 45% belongs to the top ten. The length of the CDR3 is 13 residues. Trimming removed 8 bases at V and 0 bases at J, with 8 bases between. Germline CDR1 MRHNA, CDR2 SNTAGT.

The rearrangement joins TRBV6-4 to TRBJ1-5; no clear D gene. Sequenced input: peripheral blood. This TCR was recovered from a human donor in a cohort sampled during active or convalescent COVID-19. The donor label of this sample is uncertain. CDR3 protein: CASAVSSNQPQHF. The CDR3 DNA is TGTGCCAGCGCCGTGAGTAGCAATCAGCCCCAGCATTTT.